This T cell receptor (beta chain) came from a study of human T cells and chemical hapten exposure. The CDR3 covers 15 residues. J gave up 2 bases and V 6 bases, and 8 bases lay outside the gene matches. Germline CDR1 SNHLY, CDR2 FYNNEI. Whole-study findings and limits: Following DPC sensitization, TCRs present above 1 in 1000 frequency showed no change. Expanded TCRs created a significantly greater count of big CDR3 similarity clusters than controls did.

Time point specified: patch test 1, 2 weeks after DPC sensitization. Treatment described: therapeutic diphenylcyclopropenone sensitization with weekly scalp DPC. At every patch-test visit, blood was drawn before the patch test was applied. Individual cDNA molecules in this library carried unique molecular identifiers. TCRdb passed the RACE reads through MiXCR, listing each CDR3 protein once. The sample records tens of thousands of distinct CDR3 sequences, approximately 29% being singletons. Judged by abundance, this clonotype is medium-sized. Its antigen is undetermined. This TCR was recovered from a man aged 40-50 years with alopecia areata. Some clones in this sample may be carry-over from other donors' samples. Sequences were derived from whole blood, sampled in connection with sensitization to the hapten diphenylcyclopropenone (DPC). V usage is TRBV2 and J usage is TRBJ1-1; the match to TRBD1 covers 8 bases. CDR3 in DNA: TGTGCCAGCAGCTGGCAGGGGGCCTCTAACACTGAAGCTTTCTTT. Protein product: CASSWQGASNTEAFF.